The 19 T cell receptor beta chains given below trace back to one sample, sequenced in a study of shared clonotypes between healthy human individuals (dated by TCRdb to 2019 to 2021). The library was prepared using the immunoSEQ multiplex PCR assay. TCRdb carries this immuneACCESS record with in-frame sequences only. Its versions omit some clonotypes, under half of them owing to an unresolved V gene in the studies checked, with the rest unexplained. The sample table contains nearly 2 million clones; only one count was recorded for approximately 94% of them. The ten largest clones capture 1% to 1.5% of the sample. For the CD8 naive samples, CD45RO-negative cells were positively selected for CCR7, yielding a CD45RA+CCR7+ population from which TemRA cells were excluded. The sequenced material came from naive CD8+ T cells sorted from blood. Read against the paper, the sample's cell subset or site label means: CD45RA+CCR7+. The receptors originated from a man younger than 30 in good health.

The CDR3 sequence: CASSLGVSGEQYF. The CDR3, as DNA: TGTGCCAGCAGCTTGGGGGTTTCAGGAGAGCAGTACTTC. The rearrangement uses TRBV5-5 and TRBJ2-7; D remains ambiguous. Germline V lookup: CDR1 SGHKS, CDR2 YYEKEE (reference sequence). Trimming shortened V by 0 bases and J by 7 bases, and 11 bases separated the two germline ends. The CDR3 extends over 13 amino acids.

The V gene is TRBV15, the J gene TRBJ2-7; 10 nucleotides match TRBD2. CDR1 is LNHNV, CDR2 YYDKDF, per germline (reference sequence). V lost 4 bases and J lost 0; bases outside the gene matches: 9. This CDR3 comprises 17 residues. The CDR3 spells CATSIGLAVPGSYEQYF. CDR3 DNA: TGTGCCACCAGCATCGGACTAGCGGTACCAGGCTCCTACGAGCAGTACTTC.

This chain connects TRBV7-2 to TRBJ2-1, with TRBD2 matching over 9 bases. Trimming cost V 4 bases and J 8 bases; bases outside gene matches: 6. This CDR3 has 14 amino acids. Germline CDR1 and CDR2: SGHTA and FQGNSA. The CDR3 loop is CASSSPGLAHEQFF. CDR3 bases: TGTGCCAGCAGCTCTCCGGGACTAGCCCATGAGCAGTTCTTC. The full variable domain, rest sourced from reference TRBV7-2 and TRBJ2-1, is GAGVSQSPSNKVTEKGKDVELRCDPISGHTALYWYRQSLGQGLEFLIYFQGNSAPDKSGLPSDRFSAERTGGSVSTLTIQRTQQEDSAVYLCASSSPGLAHEQFFGPGTRLTVL.

The chain carries TRBV30 and TRBJ2-1; a weak D match, TRBD2 (7 bases). The CDR3 consists of 14 residues. The V gene lost 4 bases and the J gene lost 7 bases, with 17 bases spanning the gap. Germline CDR1 GTSNPN, CDR2 SVGIG (reference sequence). The DNA for the CDR3 is TGTGCCTGGATGGAGGGGGGGAGGTCGAATGAGCAGTTCTTC. Its protein is CAWMEGGRSNEQFF.

For the CDR3, the DNA is TGCGCCAGCAGCCAAAGACAGGGGGCACCGGCCTACGAGCAGTACTTC. This encodes CASSQRQGAPAYEQYF. The V gene is TRBV4-1, the J gene TRBJ2-7, with 10 bases aligning to TRBD1. With 2 bases clipped from V and 2 bases from J, the junction kept 6 bases outside the gene matches. The CDR3 runs 16 residues. Germline V gene sequence: CDR1 MGHRA, CDR2 YSYEKL.

V gene TRBV4-1 combines with J gene TRBJ1-2, with a possible D match to TRBD1 (5 bases). CDR1 is MGHRA, CDR2 YSYEKL, per germline. The CDR3 length is 15 residues. Trimming stripped 1 base from V and 2 bases from J, with 11 bases between. DNA for the CDR3: TGCGCCAGCAGCCAAGGTGCAGGGAGCAACTATGGCTACACCTTC. As protein: CASSQGAGSNYGYTF.

The chain joins TRBV9 to TRBJ2-3; TRBD1 matches 8 bases. Germline V gene lookup returns CDR1 SGDLS and CDR2 YYNGEE. The CDR3 is made up of 16 amino acids. With 4 bases clipped from V and 0 bases from J, the junction kept 7 bases outside the gene matches. The CDR3 DNA sequence: TGTGCCAGCAGCACTGGGACAGGAGATAGCACAGATACGCAGTATTTT. This encodes CASSTGTGDSTDTQYF. Full variable domain (remainder filled in from reference TRBV9 and TRBJ2-3): DSGVTQTPKHLITATGQRVTLRCSPRSGDLSVYWYQQSLDQGLQFLIQYYNGEERAKGNILERFSAQQFPDLHSELNLSSLELGDSALYFCASSTGTGDSTDTQYFGPGTRLTVL.

The chain uses TRBV2 and TRBJ2-3; 8 bases are shared with TRBD1. The V and J ends lost 6 bases and 1 base, in that order; junction bases with no gene match: 6. The CDR3 length is 15 residues. The V gene's germline CDR1 is SNHLY and CDR2 FYNNEI. The chain's CDR3 is CASRPTGEGTDTQYF. CDR3 in DNA: TGTGCCAGCAGACCGACAGGGGAAGGCACAGATACGCAGTATTTT.

This rearrangement joins TRBV27 to TRBJ2-2; possible D gene TRBD1, 5 bases. Trimming removed 1 base at V and 4 bases at J, with 16 bases between. This CDR3 is 17 amino acids long. Per germline, CDR1 MNHEY and CDR2 SMNVEV (reference sequence). As DNA, the CDR3 is TGTGCCAGCAGTTTATTAGCACGGACAAGCTTCACCGGGGAGCTGTTTTTT. This encodes CASSLLARTSFTGELFF.

This sequence joins TRBV28 and TRBJ2-5; 10 nucleotides align to TRBD2. The CDR3 has 14 residues. CDR1 and CDR2 (germline): MDHEN, SYDVKM. The CDR3 coding sequence is TGTGCAATAGCTAGCGGGGGTGACGGAGAGACCCAGTACTTC. This sequence encodes CAIASGGDGETQYF.

This chain links TRBV27 with TRBJ1-2; 7 bases map to TRBD1. Losses at the gene ends were 5 bases for V and 7 bases for J; bases not matched to a gene: 7. In germline, CDR1 is MNHEY, CDR2 SMNVEV (reference sequence). CDR3 length equals 13 residues. The CDR3 coding sequence is TGTGCCAGCAGTCTTCGACAGGGTGGTGGCTACACCTTC. This encodes CASSLRQGGGYTF.

This chain connects TRBV5-6 to TRBJ1-1; 8 bases fit TRBD1. V shed 0 bases and J 0 bases; nucleotides not matched to a gene: 7. Per the germline V gene, CDR1 is SGHDT and CDR2 is YYEEEE. The length of the CDR3 is 17 residues. The CDR3 here is CASSLGGTGALNTEAFF. The DNA of the CDR3 is TGTGCCAGCAGCTTGGGTGGGACAGGAGCCCTGAACACTGAAGCTTTCTTT.

The gene calls are TRBV30 and TRBJ2-2; TRBD2 agrees at 13 bases. V lost 3 bases and J lost 7; bases outside the gene matches: 14. Germline V gives CDR1 GTSNPN, CDR2 SVGIG (reference sequence). The CDR3 contains 18 residues. CDR3 in amino acids: CAWRGLAGEGNFYGELFF. The CDR3 DNA reads TGTGCCTGGAGAGGACTAGCGGGGGAGGGTAATTTTTACGGGGAGCTGTTTTTT.

This clone was recorded only once. The chain recombines TRBV30 with TRBJ2-1; D may be TRBD2 (5 bases). Germline V gene data show CDR1 as GTSNPN and CDR2 as SVGIG (reference sequence). V gave up 0 bases and J gave up 10 bases, with 10 bases separating them. CDR3 length equals 12 residues. The CDR3 loop reads CAWSVPSPEQFF. Written as DNA, the CDR3 is TGTGCCTGGAGTGTACCTAGCCCCGAGCAGTTCTTC.

The J gene is TRBJ2-7, the V gene TRBV7-6; 7 nucleotides match TRBD2. CDR3 length equals 18 residues. After removal of 1 base from V and 3 bases from J, the junction contained 15 bases not matched to a gene. Germline values: CDR1 SGHVS, CDR2 FNYEAQ. Here the CDR3 DNA reads TGTGCCAGCAGCTTAGTTTCTCTCAGCGGCGGGAGTGACTACGAGCAGTACTTC. This sequence encodes CASSLVSLSGGSDYEQYF.

V and J are TRBV7-3 and TRBJ2-1; D is unresolved. The CDR3 is 12 amino acids. From germline, CDR1 is SGHTA and CDR2 FQGTGA. The V end was cut by 0 bases, the J end by 10 bases, with 7 bases between. The DNA for the CDR3 is TGTGCCAGCAGCTTAACCGGAACCGAGCAGTTCTTC. The encoded protein is CASSLTGTEQFF.

V and J are TRBV27 and TRBJ2-3, with 8 bases aligning to TRBD2. The length of the CDR3 is 14 residues. V shed 7 bases, J shed 5 bases, and the junction held 8 bases outside the gene matches. CDR1 and CDR2 from the germline V gene are MNHEY and SMNVEV (reference sequence). CDR3 DNA sequence: TGTGCCAGCACCCCCGGGGGGGCCGTAGATACGCAGTATTTT. The encoded protein is CASTPGGAVDTQYF.

The gene calls are TRBV6-1 and TRBJ1-2, with 9 bases aligning to TRBD1. Germline V gene lookup returns CDR1 MNHNS and CDR2 SASEGT. The CDR3 has 16 residues. V lost 3 bases to trimming and J lost 4 bases; unmatched junction nucleotides: 9. CDR3 DNA sequence: TGTGCCAGCAGTGACCCATACGGGACAGGGATCTATGGCTACACCTTC. Residues: CASSDPYGTGIYGYTF.

The rearrangement uses TRBV27 and TRBJ2-7, with D possibly TRBD2 on 6 matching bases. The germline CDR1 and CDR2 sequences are MNHEY and SMNVEV (reference sequence). There are 16 residues in the CDR3. Trimming cost V 5 bases and J 1 base, with 18 bases left between them. The CDR3 DNA follows: TGTGCCAGCAGTCATCGGGACTTTACAACATCCTACGAGCAGTACTTC. This translates into CASSHRDFTTSYEQYF.